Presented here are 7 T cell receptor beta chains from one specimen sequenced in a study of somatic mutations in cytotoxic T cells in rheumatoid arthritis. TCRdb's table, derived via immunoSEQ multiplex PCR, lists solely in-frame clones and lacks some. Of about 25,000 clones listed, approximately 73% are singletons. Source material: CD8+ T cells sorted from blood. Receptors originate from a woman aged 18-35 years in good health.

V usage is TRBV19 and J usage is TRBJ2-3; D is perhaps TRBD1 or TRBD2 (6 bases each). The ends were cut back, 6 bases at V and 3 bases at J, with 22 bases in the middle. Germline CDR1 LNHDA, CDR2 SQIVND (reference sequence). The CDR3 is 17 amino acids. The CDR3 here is CASSGGSGPVWTDTQYF. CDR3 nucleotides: TGTGCCAGTAGCGGGGGCAGTGGACCGGTGTGGACAGATACGCAGTATTTT.

The CDR3, as DNA: TGTGCCAGCAGCGCGACAGGGGTCGAGCAGTTCTTC. It translates to CASSATGVEQFF. The chain uses TRBV5-5 and TRBJ2-1; TRBD1 agrees at 8 bases. The CDR3 has 12 amino acids. V was pared by 4 bases and J by 10 bases, with 4 bases of the junction left unmatched. Germline-derived CDR1 and CDR2 are SGHKS and YYEKEE (reference sequence).

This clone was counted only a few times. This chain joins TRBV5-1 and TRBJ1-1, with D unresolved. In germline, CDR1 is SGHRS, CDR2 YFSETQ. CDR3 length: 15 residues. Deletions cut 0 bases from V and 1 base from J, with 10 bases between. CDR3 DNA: TGCGCCAGCAGCTTGGGGCGGTCGGGGAACACTGAAGCTTTCTTT. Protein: CASSLGRSGNTEAFF.

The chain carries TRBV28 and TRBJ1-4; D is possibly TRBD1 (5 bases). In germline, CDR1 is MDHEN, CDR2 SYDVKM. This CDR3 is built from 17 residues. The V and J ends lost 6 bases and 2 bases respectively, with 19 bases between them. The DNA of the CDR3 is TGTGCCAGCAGCCCCAGGGTTGGGGCATGGACTAATGAAAAACTGTTTTTT. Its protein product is CASSPRVGAWTNEKLFF.

The CDR3: CASSNPGQGYEQYF. The CDR3 DNA reads as TGTGCCAGCAGCAACCCGGGACAGGGATACGAGCAGTACTTC. The V gene is TRBV13, the J gene TRBJ2-7; 9 bases align to TRBD1. CDR1 and CDR2 (germline): PRHDT, FYEKMQ (reference sequence). The V segment lost 5 bases and the J segment 4 bases; nucleotides outside the gene matches: 6. The CDR3 contains 14 residues. Supplemented by reference TRBV13 and TRBJ2-7, the full variable domain reads AAGVIQSPRHLIKEKRETATLKCYPIPRHDTVYWYQQGPGQDPQFLISFYEKMQSDKGSIPDRFSAQQFSDYHSELNMSSLELGDSALYFCASSNPGQGYEQYFGPGTRLTVT.

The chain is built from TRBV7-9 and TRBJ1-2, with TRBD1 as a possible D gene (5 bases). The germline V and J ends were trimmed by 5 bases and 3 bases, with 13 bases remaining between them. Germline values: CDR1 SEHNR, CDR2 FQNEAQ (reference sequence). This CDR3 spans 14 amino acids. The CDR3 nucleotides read TGTGCCAGCAGCCCCGTCGGGGGTGACTATGGCTACACCTTC. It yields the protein CASSPVGGDYGYTF.

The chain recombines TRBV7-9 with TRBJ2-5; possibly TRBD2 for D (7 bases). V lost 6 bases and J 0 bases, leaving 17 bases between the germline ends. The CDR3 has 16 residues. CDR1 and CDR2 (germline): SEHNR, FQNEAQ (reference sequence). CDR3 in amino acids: CASRPRGGPDQETQYF. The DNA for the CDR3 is TGTGCCAGCAGACCGAGGGGGGGGCCGGACCAAGAGACCCAGTACTTC.